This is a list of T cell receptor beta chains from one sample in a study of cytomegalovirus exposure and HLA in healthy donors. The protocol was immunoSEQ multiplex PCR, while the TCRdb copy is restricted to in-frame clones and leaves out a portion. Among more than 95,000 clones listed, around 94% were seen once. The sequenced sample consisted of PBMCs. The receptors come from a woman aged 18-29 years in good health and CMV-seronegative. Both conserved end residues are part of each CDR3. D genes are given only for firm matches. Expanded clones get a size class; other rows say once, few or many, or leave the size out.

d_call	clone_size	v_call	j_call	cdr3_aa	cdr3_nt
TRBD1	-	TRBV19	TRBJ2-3	CASSIASFSGQGHTDTQYF	TGTGCCAGTAGTATCGCATCCTTCTCGGGACAGGGGCACACAGATACGCAGTATTTT
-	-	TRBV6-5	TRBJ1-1	CASSYGRLNTEAFF	TGTGCCAGCAGTTACGGCAGGTTGAACACTGAAGCTTTCTTT
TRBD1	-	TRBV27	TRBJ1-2	CASSPTIGTGRGYTF	TGTGCCAGCAGTCCGACGATAGGGACAGGGAGAGGCTACACCTTC
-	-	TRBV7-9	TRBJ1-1	CASSFGREGTEAFF	TGTGCCAGCAGCTTCGGCAGGGAGGGCACTGAAGCTTTCTTT
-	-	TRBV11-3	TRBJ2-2	CASSFSPTGELFF	TGTGCCAGCAGCTTCTCTCCTACCGGGGAGCTGTTTTTT
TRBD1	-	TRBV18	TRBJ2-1	CASSPPDRDSEQFF	TGTGCCAGCTCACCACCGGACAGGGATAGTGAGCAGTTCTTC
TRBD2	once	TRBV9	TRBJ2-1	CASSSRLARNEQFF	TGTGCCAGCAGCTCAAGACTAGCGAGGAATGAGCAGTTCTTC
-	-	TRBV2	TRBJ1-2	CASSELTVRNYGYTF	TGTGCCAGCAGTGAGTTAACAGTCCGAAACTATGGCTACACCTTC
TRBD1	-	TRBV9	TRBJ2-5	CASSDRGGGETQYF	TGTGCCAGCAGCGACAGGGGTGGAGGAGAGACCCAGTACTTC
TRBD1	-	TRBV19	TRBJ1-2	CASSLTGQNYGYTF	TGTGCCAGTAGCCTAACGGGACAGAACTATGGCTACACCTTC
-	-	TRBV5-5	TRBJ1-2	CASSSSQGGYTF	TGTGCCAGCAGCTCAAGTCAGGGGGGCTACACCTTC
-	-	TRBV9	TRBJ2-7	CASSAAGDYEQYF	TGTGCCAGCAGCGCCGCGGGTGATTACGAGCAGTACTTC
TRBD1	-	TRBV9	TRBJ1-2	CASSDPRGNYGYTF	TGTGCCAGCAGCGACCCCAGGGGGAACTATGGCTACACCTTC
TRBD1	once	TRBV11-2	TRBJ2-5	CASSLGQGHETQYF	TGTGCCAGCAGCTTAGGACAGGGGCATGAGACCCAGTACTTC
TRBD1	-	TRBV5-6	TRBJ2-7	CASSARDSILYEQYF	TGTGCCAGCAGCGCCCGGGACAGCATTCTCTACGAGCAGTACTTC
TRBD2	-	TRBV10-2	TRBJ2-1	CASSGSTSAEQFF	TGCGCCAGCAGTGGCTCGACTAGCGCTGAGCAGTTCTTC
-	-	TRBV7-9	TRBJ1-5	CASSLGDNPNQPQHF	TGTGCCAGCAGCTTAGGGGACAACCCAAATCAGCCCCAGCATTTT
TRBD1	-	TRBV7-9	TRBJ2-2	CASSGRTGEDTGELFF	TGTGCCAGCAGCGGGAGGACAGGGGAGGACACCGGGGAGCTGTTTTTT
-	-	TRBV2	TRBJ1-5	CASSPRGILNQPQHF	TGTGCCAGCAGCCCCAGAGGGATCCTTAATCAGCCCCAGCATTTT
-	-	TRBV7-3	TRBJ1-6	CASSREGPNSPLHF	TGTGCCAGCAGCCGGGAGGGCCCCAATTCACCCCTCCACTTT
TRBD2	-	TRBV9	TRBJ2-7	CASSVAPSGRYEQYF	TGTGCCAGCAGCGTAGCTCCTAGCGGGAGGTACGAGCAGTACTTC
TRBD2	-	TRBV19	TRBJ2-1	CASSDSGRADNEQFF	TGTGCCAGTAGTGATAGCGGGAGGGCGGACAATGAGCAGTTCTTC
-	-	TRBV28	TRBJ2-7	CASSRYTYEQYF	TGTGCCAGCAGCCGTTATACCTACGAGCAGTACTTC
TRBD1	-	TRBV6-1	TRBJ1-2	CASRQQGADGYTF	TGTGCCAGCAGACAACAGGGGGCTGATGGCTACACCTTC
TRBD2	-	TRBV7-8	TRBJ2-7	CASSSRLAGAREQYF	TGTGCCAGCAGCTCGAGGTTAGCGGGAGCGCGCGAGCAGTACTTC
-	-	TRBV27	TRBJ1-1	CASSFLGQPVIEAFF	TGTGCCAGCAGTTTCCTCGGACAGCCCGTCATTGAAGCTTTCTTT
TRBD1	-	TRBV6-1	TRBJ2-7	CASSVGTGLLRDEQYF	TGTGCCAGCAGTGTAGGGACAGGGCTTTTGCGGGACGAGCAGTACTTC
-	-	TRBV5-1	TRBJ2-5	CASRSGGGGPGETQYF	TGCGCCAGCAGATCCGGTGGGGGGGGGCCGGGGGAGACCCAGTACTTC
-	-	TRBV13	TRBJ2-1	CASSFVDGGNEQFF	TGTGCCAGCAGCTTCGTAGACGGAGGGAATGAGCAGTTCTTC
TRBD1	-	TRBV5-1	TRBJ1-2	CASRLSGQGIMAGYTF	TGCGCCAGCCGTCTTTCAGGACAGGGAATAATGGCTGGCTACACCTTC
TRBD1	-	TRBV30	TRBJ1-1	CAWRGETGNAEAFF	TGTGCCTGGAGGGGAGAGACAGGGAACGCTGAAGCTTTCTTT
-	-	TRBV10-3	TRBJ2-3	CAAQEAASGTDTQYF	TGTGCCGCCCAGGAGGCGGCTTCGGGTACAGATACGCAGTATTTT
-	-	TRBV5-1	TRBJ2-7	CASSPLGLNPYEQYF	TGCGCCAGCAGCCCCCTCGGACTGAACCCCTACGAGCAGTACTTC
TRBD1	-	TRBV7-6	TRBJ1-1	CASSRGQGAEAFF	TGTGCCAGCAGCCGGGGACAGGGGGCTGAAGCTTTCTTT
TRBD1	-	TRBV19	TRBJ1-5	CASKPGQTSNQPQHF	TGTGCCAGTAAACCGGGACAGACTAGCAATCAGCCCCAGCATTTT
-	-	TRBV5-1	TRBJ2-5	CASSPSAETQYF	TGCGCCAGCAGCCCCTCCGCGGAGACCCAGTACTTC
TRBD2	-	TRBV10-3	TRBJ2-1	CAITQELAGNNEQFF	TGTGCCATCACCCAGGAACTAGCGGGGAACAATGAGCAGTTCTTC
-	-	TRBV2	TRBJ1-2	CARRSGGYTF	TGTGCCCGTCGGAGTGGAGGCTACACCTTC
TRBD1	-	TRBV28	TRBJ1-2	CASSLSPGQLYGYTF	TGTGCCAGCAGTCTGTCTCCGGGACAGCTATATGGCTACACCTTC
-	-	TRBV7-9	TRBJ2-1	CASSSWTVEQFF	TGTGCCAGCAGCTCCTGGACAGTCGAGCAGTTCTTC
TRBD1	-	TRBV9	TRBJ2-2	CASSVLSQGARGELFF	TGTGCCAGCAGCGTATTAAGCCAGGGGGCGCGCGGGGAGCTGTTTTTT
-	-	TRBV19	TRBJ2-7	CASSIYLVTSYEQYF	TGTGCCAGTAGTATCTATCTAGTCACCTCCTACGAGCAGTACTTC
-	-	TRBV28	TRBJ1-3	CASSGTGVNGNTIYF	TGTGCCAGCAGCGGTACAGGAGTGAATGGAAACACCATATATTTT
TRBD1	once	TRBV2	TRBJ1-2	CASSGQGSDYGYTF	TGTGCCAGCAGTGGACAGGGTAGCGACTATGGCTACACCTTC
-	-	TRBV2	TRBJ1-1	CASSGDTSEAFF	TGTGCCAGCAGTGGGGACACTTCTGAAGCTTTCTTT
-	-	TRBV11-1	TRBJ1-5	CASSLLIRGASNQPQHF	TGTGCCAGCAGCTTATTGATTCGTGGGGCTAGCAATCAGCCCCAGCATTTT
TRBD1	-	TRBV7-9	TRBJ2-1	CASSSGQGAFNEQFF	TGTGCCAGCAGCTCGGGACAGGGGGCCTTCAATGAGCAGTTCTTC
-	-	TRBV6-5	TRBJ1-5	CASSQGNQPQHF	TGTGCCAGCAGTCAGGGTAATCAGCCCCAGCATTTT
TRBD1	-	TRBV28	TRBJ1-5	CASSHRGTQKPNQPQHF	TGTGCCAGCTCCCACAGGGGCACGCAGAAACCAAATCAGCCCCAGCATTTT
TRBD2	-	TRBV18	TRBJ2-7	CASSPGLAGSYEQYF	TGTGCCAGCTCACCGGGACTAGCGGGCTCCTACGAGCAGTACTTC
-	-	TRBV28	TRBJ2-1	CASSLILLTYNEQFF	TGTGCCAGCAGTTTAATACTCCTAACCTACAATGAGCAGTTCTTC
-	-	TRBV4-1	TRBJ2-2	CASSQEGRAAGGELFF	TGCGCCAGCAGCCAAGAGGGCAGGGCGGCCGGCGGGGAGCTGTTTTTT
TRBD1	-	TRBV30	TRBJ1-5	CAWDRGLLQPQHF	TGTGCCTGGGACAGGGGTTTGTTACAGCCCCAGCATTTT
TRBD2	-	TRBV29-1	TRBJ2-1	CSVGLAGGEQFF	TGCAGCGTCGGACTAGCGGGGGGTGAGCAGTTCTTC
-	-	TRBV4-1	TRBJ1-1	CASREAPQGRGTEAFF	TGCGCCAGCAGAGAAGCCCCCCAGGGAAGAGGCACTGAAGCTTTCTTT
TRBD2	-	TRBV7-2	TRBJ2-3	CASSFLAGGTDTQYF	TGTGCCAGCAGCTTCCTAGCGGGGGGGACAGATACGCAGTATTTT
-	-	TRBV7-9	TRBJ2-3	CASSSAGTWQGDTQYF	TGTGCCAGCAGCTCCGCCGGGACTTGGCAAGGCGATACGCAGTATTTT